This T cell receptor (beta chain) was sequenced for a study of T cell responses to AZD1222 COVID-19 vaccine. Per the germline V gene, CDR1 is SGHNT and CDR2 is YYREEE (reference sequence). There are 15 residues in the CDR3. After removal of 2 bases from V and 6 bases from J, the junction contained 4 bases not matched to a gene. A note on this clone: Its matching antigen is unknown.

Clones were sequenced by immunoSEQ multiplex PCR, and TCRdb holds only the in-frame ones, with some missing. The sample shows around 100,000 clones, approximately 87% of them seen only once. Regarding the study as a whole: Spike-specific TCR breadth and depth both grew after two AZD1222 doses.

This chain joins TRBV5-4 and TRBJ2-2, with 10 positions matching TRBD2. The sample was peripheral blood, taken on day 0 of AZD1222 vaccination. This TCR was recovered from an adult in good health. The CDR3 protein is CASSFELAGSGELFF. The CDR3 nucleotides are TGTGCCAGCAGCTTTGAACTAGCGGGGTCCGGGGAGCTGTTTTTT.